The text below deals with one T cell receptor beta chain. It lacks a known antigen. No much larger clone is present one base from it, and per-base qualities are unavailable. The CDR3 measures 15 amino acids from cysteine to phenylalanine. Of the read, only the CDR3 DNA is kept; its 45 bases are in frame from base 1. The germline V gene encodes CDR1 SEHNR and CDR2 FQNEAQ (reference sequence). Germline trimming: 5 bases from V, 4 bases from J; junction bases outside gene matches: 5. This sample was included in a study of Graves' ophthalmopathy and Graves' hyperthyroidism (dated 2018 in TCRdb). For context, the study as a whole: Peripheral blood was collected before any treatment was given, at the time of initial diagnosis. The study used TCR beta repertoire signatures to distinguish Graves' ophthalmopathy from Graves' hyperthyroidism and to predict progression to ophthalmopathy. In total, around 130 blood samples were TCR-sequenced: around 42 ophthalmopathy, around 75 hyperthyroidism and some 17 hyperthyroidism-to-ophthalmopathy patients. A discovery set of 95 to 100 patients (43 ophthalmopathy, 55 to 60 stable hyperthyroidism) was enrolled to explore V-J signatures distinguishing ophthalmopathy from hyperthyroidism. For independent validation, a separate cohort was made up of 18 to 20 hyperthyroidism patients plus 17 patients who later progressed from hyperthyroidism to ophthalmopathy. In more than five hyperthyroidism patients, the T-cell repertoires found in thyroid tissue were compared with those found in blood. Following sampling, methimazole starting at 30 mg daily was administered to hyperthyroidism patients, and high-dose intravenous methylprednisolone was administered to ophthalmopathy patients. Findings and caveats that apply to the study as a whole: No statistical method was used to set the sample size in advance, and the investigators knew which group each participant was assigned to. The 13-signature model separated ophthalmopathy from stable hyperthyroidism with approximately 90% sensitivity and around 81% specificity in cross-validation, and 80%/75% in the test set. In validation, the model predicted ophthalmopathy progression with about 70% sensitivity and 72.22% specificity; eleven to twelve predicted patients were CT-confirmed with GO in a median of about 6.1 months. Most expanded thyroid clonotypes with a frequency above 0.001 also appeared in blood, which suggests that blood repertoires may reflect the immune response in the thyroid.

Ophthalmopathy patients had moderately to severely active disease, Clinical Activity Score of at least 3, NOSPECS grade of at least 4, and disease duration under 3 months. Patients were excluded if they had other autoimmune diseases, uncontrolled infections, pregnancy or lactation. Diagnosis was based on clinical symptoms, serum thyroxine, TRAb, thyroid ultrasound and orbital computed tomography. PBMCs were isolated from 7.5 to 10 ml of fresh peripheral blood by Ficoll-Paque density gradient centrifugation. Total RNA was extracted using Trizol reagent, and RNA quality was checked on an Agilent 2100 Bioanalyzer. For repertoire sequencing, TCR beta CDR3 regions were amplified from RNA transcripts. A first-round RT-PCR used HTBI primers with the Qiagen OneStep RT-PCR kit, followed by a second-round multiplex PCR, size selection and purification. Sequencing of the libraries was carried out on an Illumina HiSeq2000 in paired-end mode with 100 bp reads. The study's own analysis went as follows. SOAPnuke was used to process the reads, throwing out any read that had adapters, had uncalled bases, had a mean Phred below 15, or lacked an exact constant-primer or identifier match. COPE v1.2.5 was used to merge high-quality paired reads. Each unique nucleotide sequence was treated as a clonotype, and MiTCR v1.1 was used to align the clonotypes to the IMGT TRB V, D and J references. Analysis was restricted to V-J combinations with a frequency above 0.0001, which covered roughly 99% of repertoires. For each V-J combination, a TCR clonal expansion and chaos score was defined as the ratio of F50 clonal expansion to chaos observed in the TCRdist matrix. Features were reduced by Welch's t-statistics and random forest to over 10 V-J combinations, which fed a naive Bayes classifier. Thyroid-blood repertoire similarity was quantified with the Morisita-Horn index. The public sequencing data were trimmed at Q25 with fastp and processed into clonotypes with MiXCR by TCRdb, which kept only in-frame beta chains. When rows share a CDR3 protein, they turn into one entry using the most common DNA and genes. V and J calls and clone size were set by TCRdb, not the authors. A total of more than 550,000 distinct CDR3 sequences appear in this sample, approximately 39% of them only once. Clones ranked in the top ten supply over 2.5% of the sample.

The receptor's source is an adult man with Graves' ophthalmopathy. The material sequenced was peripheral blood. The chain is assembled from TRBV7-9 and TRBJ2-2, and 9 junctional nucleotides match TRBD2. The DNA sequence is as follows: TGTGCCAGCAGCGGGGCTAGCGGGGTCACCGGGGAGCTGTTTTTT. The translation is CASSGASGVTGELFF.